This TCR beta chain appears in the sequencing data of a study of T cells in Graves' hyperthyroidism and ophthalmopathy. Study background: At initial diagnosis, before any treatment had begun, peripheral blood was obtained.

There were TCR beta CDR3 regions amplified from RNA transcripts. The HTBI primer set drove a first-round RT-PCR of the TCR CDR3. TCRdb called the multiplex PCR reads again in MiXCR, with one record for every CDR3 protein. Of fewer than 850,000 distinct CDR3 sequences in the sample, roughly 17% are singletons; the top ten hold around 15%. The V and J ends lost 0 bases and 2 bases respectively, with 9 bases between them. This CDR3 has 15 amino acids. In germline, CDR1 is LNHNV, CDR2 YYDKDF (reference sequence). It was considered stable Graves' hyperthyroidism when ophthalmopathy did not progress within 18 months. Uncontrolled infection, other autoimmune disease, pregnancy and lactation each barred patients from inclusion.

The J gene is TRBJ2-3, the V gene TRBV15; perhaps TRBD2 as D (5 bases). The sequence was collected from a man aged 50 or older with Graves' hyperthyroidism. The specimen sequenced was blood. This CDR3 is CATSRDRLATDTQYF. For the CDR3, the DNA is TGTGCCACCAGCAGAGACAGGCTAGCCACAGATACGCAGTATTTT.